Listed here are 16 T cell receptor beta chains from one sample, sequenced in a study of blood T cells in healthy people across ages. The use of a sample-barcoded 5' primer and a J-beta primer mix characterized a second PCR of 7 to 11 cycles. MiXCR was run by TCRdb on the 5' RACE reads, yielding one entry per CDR3 protein. The table includes roughly 1.9 million distinct CDR3 sequences, about two fifths detected once. The sequencing sample was made of blood. The receptors were sampled from a human donor in good health.

The rearrangement joins TRBV7-2 to TRBJ1-4; D gene uncertain. Germline V lookup: CDR1 SGHTA, CDR2 FQGNSA. The CDR3 extends over 12 amino acids. The V end was cut by 3 bases, the J end by 7 bases, with 6 bases between. The CDR3 sequence: CASSFYSEKLFF. The CDR3 DNA sequence: TGTGCCAGCAGCTTTTACAGTGAAAAACTGTTTTTT.

This clonotype was picked up a small number of times. Being one base from a much bigger clone, this may be a read error. This chain links TRBV15 with TRBJ2-5; 8 bases line up with TRBD1. Germline loops: CDR1 LNHNV, CDR2 YYDKDF (reference sequence). V was pared by 5 bases and J by 5 bases, with 10 bases of the junction left unmatched. The CDR3 is 15 amino acids. CDR3 sequence (DNA): TGTGCCACCAGCCCATCAAGGACAGGGAGGGAGACCCAGTACTTC. It encodes CATSPSRTGRETQYF. The whole variable domain, filled in from reference TRBV15 and TRBJ2-5, reads DAMVIQNPRYQVTQFGKPVTLSCSQTLNHNVMYWYQQKSSQAPKLLFHYYDKDFNNEADTPDNFQSRRPNTSFCFLDIRSPGLGDTAMYLCATSPSRTGRETQYFGPGTRLLVL.

CDR3 protein: CSASPPGEETQYF. The CDR3 coding sequence is TGCAGTGCATCGCCTCCAGGGGAAGAGACCCAGTACTTC. This chain connects TRBV20-1 to TRBJ2-5; tentative D call: TRBD1 (6 bases). Germline V gene data show CDR1 as DFQATT and CDR2 as SNEGSKA (reference sequence). The CDR3 spans 13 residues. The V end was cut by 6 bases, the J end by 3 bases, with 14 bases between.

In this sample, this clonotype turned up a few times. The genes are TRBV10-3 and TRBJ2-7; D is possibly TRBD1 or TRBD2 (5 bases each). The CDR3 has 13 amino acids. Trimming removed 10 bases from V and 1 base from J, with 14 bases in between. Germline V lookup: CDR1 ENHRY, CDR2 SYGVKD. CDR3 region: CASRDQPSYEQYF. The CDR3 region has the DNA TGTGCCAGTCGGGACCAGCCATCCTACGAGCAGTACTTC.

The chain carries TRBV12-3 or TRBV12-4 and TRBJ2-5; TRBD2 agrees at 9 bases. V shed 7 bases, J shed 6 bases, and the junction held 9 bases outside the gene matches. The CDR3 loop spans 14 amino acids. The CDR3 coding sequence is TGTGCCAGCACCCCCGGGACTAGCATTCAGACCCAGTACTTC. This codes for CASTPGTSIQTQYF.

The sample holds a few counts of this clonotype. The chain uses TRBV28 and TRBJ2-7, with D perhaps TRBD2 (5 bases). Germline values: CDR1 MDHEN, CDR2 SYDVKM. This CDR3 is built from 14 residues. Trimming removed 2 bases at V and 6 bases at J, with 14 bases between. This chain's CDR3 is CASSLVGEWGEQYF. DNA for the CDR3: TGTGCCAGCAGTTTAGTCGGGGAATGGGGCGAGCAGTACTTC.

The chain uses TRBV25-1 and TRBJ2-1, with D perhaps TRBD1 (5 bases). The CDR3 is made up of 13 amino acids. Trimming shortened V by 11 bases and J by 3 bases, and 14 bases separated the two germline ends. Germline loops: CDR1 MGHDK, CDR2 SYGVNS. The CDR3 nucleotides are TGTGCCGGCAAAGGGGTCGGCTACAATGAGCAGTTCTTC. Protein product: CAGKGVGYNEQFF.

Regarding this clonotype: One end of the junction varies from germline; a read error may be responsible. The CDR3 region has the DNA TGTGCCAGCACGGACAGGACGAGCGCAGATACGCAATATTTT. Translated: CASTDRTSADTQYF. The rearrangement links TRBV12-3 or TRBV12-4 to TRBJ2-3; 7 bases agree with TRBD1. This CDR3 is built from 14 residues.

This clonotype appeared many times. The rearrangement links TRBV7-2 to TRBJ1-5; D remains ambiguous. This CDR3 is built from 12 residues. With 3 bases removed from V and 4 bases from J, the gap between germline ends came to 4 bases. CDR1 SGHTA and CDR2 FQGNSA come from the germline V gene. CDR3 protein: CASSFQNQPQHF. The CDR3 DNA reads as TGTGCCAGCAGCTTTCAGAATCAGCCCCAGCATTTT.

This clonotype appeared a few times. V usage is TRBV29-1 and J usage is TRBJ2-1; no firm D call. V lost 7 bases to trimming and J lost 5 bases, with 15 bases between them. Germline V gene data show CDR1 as SQVTM and CDR2 as ANQGSEA. The CDR3 runs 13 residues. The CDR3 coding sequence is TGCAGCGCTGCCCTCCTGAGGCACAATGAGCAGTTCTTC. Translating gives CSAALLRHNEQFF.

The chain is built from TRBV20-1 and TRBJ2-7, with D perhaps matching TRBD1 (7 bases). The CDR3 consists of 14 residues. Germline assignment: CDR1 DFQATT and CDR2 SNEGSKA (reference sequence). Trimming removed 0 bases at V and 5 bases at J, with 14 bases between. Here the CDR3 DNA reads TGCAGTGCTAGAGAAGCGACAGGGAGGAACGAGCAGTACTTC. This encodes CSAREATGRNEQYF.

This chain joins TRBV5-6 and TRBJ1-6; D is undetermined. The V and J ends lost 2 bases and 7 bases respectively, with 13 bases between them. Per germline, CDR1 SGHDT and CDR2 YYEEEE. The CDR3 extends over 15 amino acids. Here the CDR3 reads CASSFLNRRNSPLHF. CDR3 coding DNA: TGTGCCAGCAGCTTTTTAAATCGGAGGAATTCACCCCTCCACTTT.

This sequence joins TRBV20-1 and TRBJ2-3; D ambiguous. This CDR3 has 15 residues. Looked up from germline, CDR1 is DFQATT and CDR2 is SNEGSKA (reference sequence). V dropped 3 bases and J dropped 2 bases, with 15 bases sitting between them. The CDR3 spells CSASPAVAATDTQYF. The CDR3 coding sequence is TGCAGTGCTAGTCCTGCAGTAGCCGCCACAGATACGCAGTATTTT.

The chain combines TRBV7-2 with TRBJ1-6; maybe TRBD1 (6 bases). Trimming left V 1 base short and J 10 bases short, with 8 bases between. The CDR3 has 13 residues. The germline gives CDR1 SGHTA, CDR2 FQGNSA. The CDR3 is CASSLDRESPLHF. The CDR3 DNA follows: TGTGCCAGCAGCTTAGACAGGGAGTCACCCCTCCACTTT.

The V and J genes are TRBV20-1 and TRBJ1-2; D gene unclear. Germline V lookup: CDR1 DFQATT, CDR2 SNEGSKA (reference sequence). The CDR3 runs to 14 residues. V lost 1 base and J 6 bases, leaving 15 bases between the germline ends. CDR3 amino acids: CSARVQPYGDGYTF. The CDR3 DNA follows: TGCAGTGCTAGAGTGCAGCCCTATGGAGATGGCTACACCTTC.

The chain has TRBV7-9 and TRBJ1-1; possibly TRBD1 for D (5 bases). V shed 6 bases and J shed 11 bases, with 19 bases lying between them. The CDR3 is 13 amino acids. CDR1 is SEHNR, CDR2 FQNEAQ, per germline (reference sequence). For the CDR3, the DNA is TGTGCCAGCAGGGACGGGGGTAGTACGGTTGCTTTCTTT. Protein product: CASRDGGSTVAFF.